Presented here are 3 T cell receptor beta chains from one specimen sequenced in a study of blood T cell repertoires in COVID-19. Assay: immunoSEQ multiplex PCR; the TCRdb copy retains only in-frame clones and omits some. The data contain roughly 93,000 clones, over 75% of them seen just once; the ten biggest clones take up roughly 10%. The sample was peripheral blood. Receptor source: a woman aged 80 or older with acute or convalescent COVID-19.

V is TRBV11-2 and J is TRBJ1-2, with a weak D call TRBD1 (5 bases). Germline V lookup: CDR1 SGHAT, CDR2 FQNNGV. Trimming pared 3 bases from V and 5 bases from J, leaving 16 bases between. The CDR3 has 15 amino acids. The CDR3 reads CASSLAGVRGYGYTF. In DNA form, the CDR3 reads TGTGCCAGCAGCTTGGCGGGGGTTAGAGGGTATGGCTACACCTTC.

This chain links TRBV15 with TRBJ2-2; perhaps TRBD2 as D (5 bases). Looked up from germline, CDR1 is LNHNV and CDR2 is YYDKDF (reference sequence). V lost 1 base and J lost 7, with 16 bases in between. This CDR3 is built from 16 residues. The CDR3 region is CATSRVSSPVGGELFF. The CDR3 coding sequence is TGTGCCACCAGCAGAGTATCTAGCCCTGTAGGCGGGGAGCTGTTTTTT.

This clone was picked up a small number of times. The J gene is TRBJ1-1, the V gene TRBV7-9; 7 positions match TRBD1. Germline V gene data show CDR1 as SEHNR and CDR2 as FQNEAQ (reference sequence). V lost 4 bases and J lost 0; bases outside the gene matches: 2. CDR3 length equals 14 residues. DNA for the CDR3: TGTGCCAGCAGCTCAGGGGGGATGAACACTGAAGCTTTCTTT. It encodes CASSSGGMNTEAFF.